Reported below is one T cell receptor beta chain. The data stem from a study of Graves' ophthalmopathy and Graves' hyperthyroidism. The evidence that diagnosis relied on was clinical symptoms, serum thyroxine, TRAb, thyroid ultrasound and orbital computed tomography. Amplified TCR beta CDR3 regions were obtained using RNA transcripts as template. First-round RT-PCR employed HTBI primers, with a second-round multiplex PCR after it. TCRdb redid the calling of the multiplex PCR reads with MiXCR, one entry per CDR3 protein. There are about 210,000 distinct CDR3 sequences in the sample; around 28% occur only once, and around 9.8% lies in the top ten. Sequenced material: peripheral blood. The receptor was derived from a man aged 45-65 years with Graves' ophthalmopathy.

The CDR3 is CASSSRRGTGELFF. In nucleotides, the CDR3 is TGTGCCAGCAGTTCTCGACGAGGAACCGGGGAGCTGTTTTTT. The chain links TRBV12-3 or TRBV12-4 to TRBJ2-2, with no clear D. The CDR3 has 14 residues. V lost 4 bases, J lost 5 bases, and 11 bases lay in between.